Following are 31 T cell receptor beta chains from one sample sequenced in a study of blood T cell repertoires in COVID-19. The data were produced by immunoSEQ multiplex PCR, yet TCRdb's version contains in-frame clones alone and is incomplete. The sample includes 93,000 or so clones, around nine tenths seen only once; the top ten take just over 3%. Specimen: peripheral blood. Source of these receptors: a man between 45 and 60 years old in a cohort sampled during active COVID-19.

The chain combines TRBV19 with TRBJ2-4, with D maybe TRBD1 (5 bases). Germline CDR1 and CDR2: LNHDA and SQIVND (reference sequence). The V and J ends lost 1 base and 9 bases respectively, with 16 bases between them. This CDR3 is 15 amino acids long. The CDR3 coding sequence is TGTGCCAGTAGTATAGGGGGCACAGGCTCTCTCATTCAGTACTTC. Protein: CASSIGGTGSLIQYF.

This rearrangement joins TRBV6-5 to TRBJ2-7; possibly TRBD2 for D (5 bases). Trimming stripped 8 bases from V and 9 bases from J, with 20 bases between. CDR3 length: 13 amino acids. Germline V gene sequence: CDR1 MNHEY, CDR2 SVGAGI. CDR3: CASGLERYAVQYV. The CDR3 DNA sequence: TGTGCCAGCGGACTCGAGAGGTATGCCGTGCAGTACGTC.

The rearrangement uses TRBV6-2 or TRBV6-3 and TRBJ1-2; 7 bases line up with TRBD1. The CDR3 contains 13 residues. CDR1 MNHEY and CDR2 SVGEGT come from the germline V gene. V dropped 5 bases and J dropped 6; count of bases not matched to a gene: 6. In DNA form, the CDR3 reads TGTGCCAGCAGTGACAGGGCGCGAAATGGCTACACCTTC. This gives the protein CASSDRARNGYTF.

V gene TRBV5-1 combines with J gene TRBJ1-1; D possibly corresponds to TRBD1 (6 bases). V lost 3 bases to trimming and J lost 1 base, with 10 bases between them. CDR1 is SGHRS, CDR2 YFSETQ, per germline. The CDR3 length is 14 residues. CDR3 bases: TGCGCCAGCAGCTCCGGGACAACGAACACTGAAGCTTTCTTT. It translates to CASSSGTTNTEAFF. The variable domain in full, completed from reference TRBV5-1 and TRBJ1-1, reads KAGVTQTPRYLIKTRGQQVTLSCSPISGHRSVSWYQQTPGQGLQFLFEYFSETQRNKGNFPGRFSGRQFSNSRSEMNVSTLELGDSALYLCASSSGTTNTEAFFGQGTRLTVV.

The CDR3, as DNA: TGTGCCAGCAGCTTAACGAGCAGGCAAGAGACCCAGTACTTC. This gives the protein CASSLTSRQETQYF. The chain has TRBV7-2 and TRBJ2-5; D remains ambiguous. CDR1 is SGHTA, CDR2 FQGNSA, per germline. The CDR3 has 14 residues. The germline V and J ends were trimmed by 2 bases and 2 bases, with 9 bases remaining between them. Filled out from reference TRBV7-2 and TRBJ2-5, the complete variable domain reads GAGVSQSPSNKVTEKGKDVELRCDPISGHTALYWYRQSLGQGLEFLIYFQGNSAPDKSGLPSDRFSAERTGGSVSTLTIQRTQQEDSAVYLCASSLTSRQETQYFGPGTRLLVL.

V and J are TRBV7-2 and TRBJ1-6, with TRBD1 matching 8 bases. This CDR3 contains 15 residues. Germline V CDR1 and CDR2: SGHTA, FQGNSA. With V trimmed by 5 bases and J by 5 bases, 5 bases remained unmatched. In DNA, the CDR3 is TGTGCCAGCAGCCCCGGACAGGGAAATAATTCACCCCTCCACTTT. Protein sequence: CASSPGQGNNSPLHF.

The V call is TRBV25-1, the J call TRBJ1-2, with no clear D. The CDR3 spans 13 residues. Germline-derived CDR1 and CDR2 are MGHDK and SYGVNS. The germline V and J ends were trimmed by 3 bases and 8 bases, with 13 bases remaining between them. The CDR3 region has the DNA TGTGCCAGCAGTGAGCAAGCGCGGGGAGGCTACACCTTC. Residues: CASSEQARGGYTF.

The chain uses TRBV27 and TRBJ1-2; D not resolved. CDR1 MNHEY and CDR2 SMNVEV come from the germline V gene (reference sequence). With 0 bases removed from V and 4 bases from J, the gap between germline ends came to 15 bases. The CDR3 runs to 16 residues. CDR3 coding DNA: TGTGCCAGCAGTTTATCCGGCGGGCAGGTCGTCTATGGCTACACCTTC. Translation: CASSLSGGQVVYGYTF.

V usage is TRBV12-3 or TRBV12-4 and J usage is TRBJ1-2; D gene ambiguous. This CDR3 contains 13 residues. Trimming cost V 3 bases and J 4 bases, with 9 bases left between them. CDR3 sequence (DNA): TGTGCCAGCAGTTTGGAGAATACCTATGGCTACACCTTC. Residues: CASSLENTYGYTF.

The J gene is TRBJ1-1, the V gene TRBV6-4; no reliable D call. Deletions cut 2 bases from V and 2 bases from J, with 12 bases between. This CDR3 comprises 15 residues. Germline V CDR1 and CDR2: MRHNA, SNTAGT. DNA of the CDR3: TGTGCCAGCAGTGACGGCGGCAGATTAAACACTGAAGCTTTCTTT. Protein product: CASSDGGRLNTEAFF.

V gene TRBV6-5 combines with J gene TRBJ2-5; D is ambiguous. The CDR3 has 11 residues. Deletions cut 9 bases from V and 1 base from J, with 6 bases between. Germline CDR1 MNHEY, CDR2 SVGAGI. The CDR3 protein is CASSLQETQYF. The CDR3 DNA reads as TGTGCCAGTAGCCTCCAAGAGACCCAGTACTTC.

The chain couples TRBV19 to TRBJ2-3, with 15 bases aligning to TRBD2. Germline V gives CDR1 LNHDA, CDR2 SQIVND (reference sequence). The CDR3 extends over 18 amino acids. V was pared by 3 bases and J by 1 base, with 5 bases of the junction left unmatched. The CDR3 DNA is TGTGCCAGTAGTATTGGACTAGCGGGGGGGCGTGGCACAGATACGCAGTATTTT. Its protein is CASSIGLAGGRGTDTQYF.

This clone has more than one count but fewer than ten. This chain connects TRBV7-9 to TRBJ1-2, with D possibly being TRBD1 (6 bases). This CDR3 spans 13 amino acids. Germline CDR1 reads SEHNR; CDR2 reads FQNEAQ (reference sequence). V was trimmed by 5 bases and J by 10 bases, leaving 17 bases between them. This CDR3 is CASSVSTGGDYTF. The CDR3 DNA follows: TGTGCCAGCAGCGTATCCACGGGGGGCGACTACACCTTC. Complete variable domain (other parts from reference TRBV7-9 and TRBJ1-2): DTGVSQNPRHKITKRGQNVTFRCDPISEHNRLYWYRQTLGQGPEFLTYFQNEAQLEKSRLLSDRFSAERPKGSFSTLEIQRTEQGDSAMYLCASSVSTGGDYTFGSGTRLTVV.

Here the CDR3 DNA reads TGTGCCAGCAGACTCGGCGGGGGGGGCTACACCTTC. Translated, it gives CASRLGGGGYTF. The chain employs TRBV3-1 (or the pseudogene TRBV3-2) and TRBJ1-2; a weak D match, TRBD1 (5 bases). Germline assignment: CDR1 LGHDT and CDR2 YNNKEL (reference sequence). This CDR3 is 12 amino acids long. V lost 6 bases to trimming and J lost 8 bases, with 13 bases between them.

The chain links TRBV28 to TRBJ1-1; 11 bases are shared with TRBD1. Germline values: CDR1 MDHEN, CDR2 SYDVKM. The CDR3 length is 15 residues. Losses at the gene ends were 5 bases for V and 3 bases for J; bases not matched to a gene: 5. The CDR3 is CASSPPGQGDTEAFF. The CDR3, as DNA: TGTGCCAGCAGTCCCCCGGGACAGGGGGACACTGAAGCTTTCTTT.

This chain links TRBV9 with TRBJ2-1; 10 bases map to TRBD2. J was trimmed by 8 bases and V by 0 bases; bases with no gene match: 8. Germline CDR1 SGDLS, CDR2 YYNGEE. The CDR3 has 16 amino acids. CDR3 DNA sequence: TGTGCCAGCAGCGTAGGAAGCGGGGGGGCTGGCTATGAGCAGTTCTTC. Residues: CASSVGSGGAGYEQFF.

V gene TRBV11-2 combines with J gene TRBJ2-7; 10 bases match TRBD1. After removal of 5 bases from V and 2 bases from J, the junction contained 6 bases not matched to a gene. This CDR3 contains 15 residues. Germline V CDR1 and CDR2: SGHAT, FQNNGV. CDR3 region: CASSHPGTGAYEQYF. DNA for the CDR3: TGTGCCAGCAGCCACCCCGGGACAGGGGCCTACGAGCAGTACTTC.

This clone was detected once. The genes are TRBV5-8 and TRBJ1-2, with TRBD1 matching over 10 bases. V lost 4 bases and J lost 6; bases outside the gene matches: 6. Germline V gene data show CDR1 as SGHTS and CDR2 as YDEGEE. CDR3 size: 14 residues. DNA for the CDR3: TGTGCCAGCAGCACAGGCGGGACAGGGGATGGCTACACCTTC. Its translation is CASSTGGTGDGYTF.

The rearrangement joins TRBV28 to TRBJ2-1; D is uncertain. The length of the CDR3 is 13 residues. Germline values: CDR1 MDHEN, CDR2 SYDVKM. Trimming left V 2 bases short and J 4 bases short, with 6 bases between. Written as DNA, the CDR3 is TGTGCCAGCAGTTTACAGGTGTACAATGAGCAGTTCTTC. Its translation is CASSLQVYNEQFF.

There are a few counts of this clone. The V call is TRBV10-3, the J call TRBJ2-5, with D perhaps matching TRBD1 (5 bases). Germline V CDR1 and CDR2: ENHRY, SYGVKD. The CDR3 runs to 14 residues. Trimming shortened V by 0 bases and J by 4 bases, and 9 bases separated the two germline ends. The CDR3 nucleotides are TGTGCCATCAGTGAGTCAGGGGTAGGAGAGACCCAGTACTTC. Amino acids: CAISESGVGETQYF.

The chain recombines TRBV5-1 with TRBJ2-5, with D tentatively TRBD1 (5 bases). The CDR3 covers 13 residues. With 1 base removed from V and 5 bases from J, the gap between germline ends came to 9 bases. Germline loops: CDR1 SGHRS, CDR2 YFSETQ. The CDR3 here is CASSLTGGETQYF. The CDR3 coding sequence is TGCGCCAGCAGCTTGACAGGTGGCGAGACCCAGTACTTC.

The chain recombines TRBV10-3 with TRBJ2-7; the match to TRBD1 covers 9 bases. The length of the CDR3 is 13 residues. CDR1 is ENHRY and CDR2 is SYGVKD in the germline V gene. V lost 6 bases, J lost 5 bases, and 5 bases stayed unmatched. CDR3 sequence reads: CAIRGTGNHEQYF. CDR3 DNA: TGTGCCATCAGAGGGACAGGGAATCACGAGCAGTACTTC.

This chain uses TRBV7-2 with TRBJ2-2, with TRBD1 as a possible D gene (5 bases). Germline CDR1 SGHTA, CDR2 FQGNSA. V was shortened by 3 bases and J by 5 bases, with 10 bases between the two germline ends. The CDR3 has 14 residues. The CDR3 protein is CASSFQGFTGELFF. The CDR3 DNA reads TGTGCCAGCAGCTTCCAGGGTTTTACCGGGGAGCTGTTTTTT.

The gene calls are TRBV7-8 and TRBJ1-1, with TRBD1 matching 8 bases. This CDR3 is built from 13 residues. The germline V gene has CDR1 SGHVS and CDR2 FQNEAQ. V shed 5 bases and J 7 bases; nucleotides not matched to a gene: 6. The CDR3 sequence is CASSPGTGGEAFF. In DNA form, the CDR3 reads TGTGCCAGCAGCCCCGGGACAGGCGGTGAAGCTTTCTTT.

The chain joins TRBV25-1 to TRBJ1-6, with D perhaps TRBD1 (6 bases). The V gene lost 4 bases and the J gene lost 6 bases, with 13 bases spanning the gap. CDR1 is MGHDK, CDR2 SYGVNS, per germline. The CDR3 has 15 amino acids. CDR3 nucleotide sequence: TGTGCCAGCAGTGGAGGGGGTTCGGGTAATTCACCCCTCCACTTT. This encodes CASSGGGSGNSPLHF.

The gene calls are TRBV7-2 and TRBJ2-4; D may be TRBD2 (5 bases). Germline CDR1 is SGHTA and CDR2 is FQGNSA. The CDR3 sequence is 15 residues long. Trimming took off 1 base at V and 0 bases at J, with 7 bases between the two ends. The CDR3 DNA reads as TGTGCCAGCAGCTTAGGAGGGCTAGCCAAAAACATTCAGTACTTC. It translates to CASSLGGLAKNIQYF.

The rearrangement uses TRBV20-1 and TRBJ1-6; D is perhaps TRBD1 (5 bases). Trimming pared 5 bases from V and 14 bases from J, leaving 10 bases between. CDR1 and CDR2 from the germline V gene are DFQATT and SNEGSKA (reference sequence). The CDR3 is 10 amino acids. The DNA of the CDR3 is TGCAGTGCTGGGGACTCGGCCCTCCACTTT. It encodes CSAGDSALHF.

Only one count was recorded for this clone. In nucleotides, the CDR3 is TGTGCCAGCAGCGTAGACCAGCGACAGGGGGGAATAGGGCAGTTCTTC. Protein: CASSVDQRQGGIGQFF. The chain recombines TRBV9 with TRBJ2-1, with TRBD1 matching over 9 bases. J was trimmed by 12 bases and V by 0 bases; bases with no gene match: 13. In germline, CDR1 is SGDLS, CDR2 YYNGEE. The CDR3 totals 16 residues.

The chain recombines TRBV9 with TRBJ1-6; 9 bases agree with TRBD1. Germline trimming cut 3 bases from V and 11 bases from J; bases unmatched to any gene: 6. Per germline, CDR1 SGDLS and CDR2 YYNGEE. There are 14 residues in the CDR3. This CDR3 reads CASSDGTGLTPLHF. The CDR3 nucleotides read TGTGCCAGCAGCGATGGGACAGGGTTAACACCCCTCCACTTT. Drawing the rest from reference TRBV9 and TRBJ1-6, the complete variable domain is DSGVTQTPKHLITATGQRVTLRCSPRSGDLSVYWYQQSLDQGLQFLIQYYNGEERAKGNILERFSAQQFPDLHSELNLSSLELGDSALYFCASSDGTGLTPLHFGNGTRLTVT.

The rearrangement uses TRBV24-1 and TRBJ1-5; 9 positions match TRBD1. From germline, CDR1 is KGHDR and CDR2 SFDVKD. V was pared by 4 bases and J by 8 bases, with 11 bases of the junction left unmatched. CDR3 length: 16 residues. This chain's CDR3 is CATSDSGTGKGEPQHF. CDR3 DNA: TGTGCCACCAGTGACTCCGGGACAGGGAAAGGGGAGCCCCAGCATTTT.

The chain has TRBV3-1 (or the pseudogene TRBV3-2) and TRBJ2-1, with D possibly being TRBD1 (6 bases). The ends were cut back, 2 bases at V and 9 bases at J, with 23 bases in the middle. In germline, CDR1 is LGHDT, CDR2 YNNKEL (reference sequence). This CDR3 contains 17 residues. The CDR3 DNA follows: TGTGCCAGCAGCCAAAGTTGGAGCATAGCAGGGGCTGGTGAGCAGTTCTTC. It codes for CASSQSWSIAGAGEQFF.